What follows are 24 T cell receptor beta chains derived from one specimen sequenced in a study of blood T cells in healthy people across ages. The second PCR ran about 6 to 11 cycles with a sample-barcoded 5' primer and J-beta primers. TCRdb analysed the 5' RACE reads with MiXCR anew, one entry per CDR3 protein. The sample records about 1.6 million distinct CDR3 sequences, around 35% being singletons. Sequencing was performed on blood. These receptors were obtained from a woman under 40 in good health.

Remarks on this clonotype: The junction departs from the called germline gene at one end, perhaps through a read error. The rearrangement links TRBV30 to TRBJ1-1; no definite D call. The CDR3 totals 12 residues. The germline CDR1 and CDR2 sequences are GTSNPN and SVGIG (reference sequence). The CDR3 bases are TGTGCCTGGACCACGTCGGTGACTGGAGCTTTCTTT. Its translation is CAWTTSVTGAFF.

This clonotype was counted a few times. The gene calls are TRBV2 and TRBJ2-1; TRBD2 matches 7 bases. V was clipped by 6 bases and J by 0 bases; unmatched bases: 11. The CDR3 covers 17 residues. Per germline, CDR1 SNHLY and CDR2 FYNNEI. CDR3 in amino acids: CASRKGASGYSYNEQFF. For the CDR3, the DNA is TGTGCCAGCAGGAAAGGCGCTAGCGGCTACTCCTACAATGAGCAGTTCTTC.

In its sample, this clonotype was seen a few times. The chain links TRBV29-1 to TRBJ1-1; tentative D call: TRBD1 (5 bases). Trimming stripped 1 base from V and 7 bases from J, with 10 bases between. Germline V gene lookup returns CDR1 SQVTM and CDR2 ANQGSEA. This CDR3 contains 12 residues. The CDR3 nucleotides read TGCAGCGTTGAAGTCAGGGCCGATGAAGCTTTCTTT. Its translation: CSVEVRADEAFF.

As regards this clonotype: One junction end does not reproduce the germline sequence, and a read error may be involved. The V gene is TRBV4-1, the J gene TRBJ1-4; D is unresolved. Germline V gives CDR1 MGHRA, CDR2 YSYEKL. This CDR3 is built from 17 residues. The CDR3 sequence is CVSSQGTQPRVGEKLFF. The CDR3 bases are TGCGTCAGCAGCCAAGGAACCCAGCCTAGAGTGGGTGAAAAACTGTTTTTT.

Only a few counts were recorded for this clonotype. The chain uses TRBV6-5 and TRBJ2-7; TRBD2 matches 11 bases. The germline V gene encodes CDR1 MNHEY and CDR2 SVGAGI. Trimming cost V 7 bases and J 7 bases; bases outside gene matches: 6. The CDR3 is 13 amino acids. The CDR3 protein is CASTIAGGREQYF. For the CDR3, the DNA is TGTGCCAGCACCATAGCGGGAGGGCGAGAGCAGTACTTC.

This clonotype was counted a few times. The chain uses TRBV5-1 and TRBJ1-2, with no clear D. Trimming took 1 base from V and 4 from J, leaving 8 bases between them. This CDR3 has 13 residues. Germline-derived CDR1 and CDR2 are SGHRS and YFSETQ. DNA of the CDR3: TGCGCCAGCAGCTTGTCGGCCTCCTATGGCTACACCTTC. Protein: CASSLSASYGYTF. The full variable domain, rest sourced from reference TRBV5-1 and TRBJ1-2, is KAGVTQTPRYLIKTRGQQVTLSCSPISGHRSVSWYQQTPGQGLQFLFEYFSETQRNKGNFPGRFSGRQFSNSRSEMNVSTLELGDSALYLCASSLSASYGYTFGSGTRLTVV.

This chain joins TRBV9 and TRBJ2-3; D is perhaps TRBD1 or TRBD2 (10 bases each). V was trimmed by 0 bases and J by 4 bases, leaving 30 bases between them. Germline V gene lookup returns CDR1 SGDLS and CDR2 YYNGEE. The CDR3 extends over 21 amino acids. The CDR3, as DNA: TGTGCCAGCAGCGTAGCTGGAGGGGGACAGGGGATTAGCGGGAGGCCAGATACGCAGTATTTT. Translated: CASSVAGGGQGISGRPDTQYF.

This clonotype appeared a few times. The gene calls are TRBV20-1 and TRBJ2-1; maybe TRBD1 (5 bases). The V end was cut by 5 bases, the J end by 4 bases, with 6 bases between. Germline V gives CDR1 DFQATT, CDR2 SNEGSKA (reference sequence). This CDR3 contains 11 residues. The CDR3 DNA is TGCAGTGCTCAGGGTTACAATGAGCAGTTCTTC. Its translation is CSAQGYNEQFF.

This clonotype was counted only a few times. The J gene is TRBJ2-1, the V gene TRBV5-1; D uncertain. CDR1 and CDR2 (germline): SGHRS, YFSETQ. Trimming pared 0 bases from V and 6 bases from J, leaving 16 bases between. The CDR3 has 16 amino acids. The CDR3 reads CASSLEGLSPANEQFF. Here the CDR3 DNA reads TGCGCCAGCAGCTTGGAGGGCTTATCCCCTGCCAATGAGCAGTTCTTC.

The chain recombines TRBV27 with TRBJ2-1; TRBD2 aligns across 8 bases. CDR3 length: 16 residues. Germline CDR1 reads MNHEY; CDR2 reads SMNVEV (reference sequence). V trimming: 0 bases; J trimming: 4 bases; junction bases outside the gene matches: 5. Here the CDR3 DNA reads TGTGCCAGCAGTTTATCTAGCGGGACATCGTACAATGAGCAGTTCTTC. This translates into CASSLSSGTSYNEQFF.

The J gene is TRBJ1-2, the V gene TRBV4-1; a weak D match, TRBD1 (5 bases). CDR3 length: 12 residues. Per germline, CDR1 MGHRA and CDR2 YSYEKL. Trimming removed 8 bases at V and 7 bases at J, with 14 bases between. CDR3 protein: CASAPPTGGYTF. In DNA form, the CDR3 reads TGCGCCAGCGCCCCTCCTACAGGTGGCTACACCTTC.

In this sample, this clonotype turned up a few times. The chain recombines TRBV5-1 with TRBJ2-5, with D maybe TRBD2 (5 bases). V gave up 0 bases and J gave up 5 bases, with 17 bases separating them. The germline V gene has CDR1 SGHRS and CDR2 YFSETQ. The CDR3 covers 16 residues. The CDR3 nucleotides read TGCGCCAGCAGCTTGGCTGGTAGTCATGGCGGGGAGACCCAGTACTTC. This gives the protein CASSLAGSHGGETQYF.

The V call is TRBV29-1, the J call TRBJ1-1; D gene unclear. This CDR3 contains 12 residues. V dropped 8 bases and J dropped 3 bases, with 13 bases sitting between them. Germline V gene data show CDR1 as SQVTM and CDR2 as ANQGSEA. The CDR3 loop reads CSLQTEDTEAFF. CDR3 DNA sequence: TGCAGCTTACAGACGGAGGACACTGAAGCTTTCTTT.

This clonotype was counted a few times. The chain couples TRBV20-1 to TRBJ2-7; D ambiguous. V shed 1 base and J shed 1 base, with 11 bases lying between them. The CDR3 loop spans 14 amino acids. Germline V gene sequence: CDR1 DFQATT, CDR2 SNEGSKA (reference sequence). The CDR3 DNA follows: TGCAGTGCTAGAGGAGATGGTAGATCCTACGAGCAGTACTTC. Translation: CSARGDGRSYEQYF.

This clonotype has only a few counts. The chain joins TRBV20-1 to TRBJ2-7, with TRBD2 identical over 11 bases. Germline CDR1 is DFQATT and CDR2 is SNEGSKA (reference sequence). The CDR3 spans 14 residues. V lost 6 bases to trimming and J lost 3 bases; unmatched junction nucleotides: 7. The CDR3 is CSAKTSGSFYEQYF. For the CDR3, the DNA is TGCAGTGCAAAAACTAGCGGGAGTTTCTACGAGCAGTACTTC.

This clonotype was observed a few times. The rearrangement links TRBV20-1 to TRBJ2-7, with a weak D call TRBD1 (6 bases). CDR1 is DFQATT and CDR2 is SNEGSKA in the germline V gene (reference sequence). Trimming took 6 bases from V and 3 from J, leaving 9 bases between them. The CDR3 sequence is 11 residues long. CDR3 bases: TGCAGTGCCGGACAGTACTACGAGCAGTACTTC. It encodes CSAGQYYEQYF.

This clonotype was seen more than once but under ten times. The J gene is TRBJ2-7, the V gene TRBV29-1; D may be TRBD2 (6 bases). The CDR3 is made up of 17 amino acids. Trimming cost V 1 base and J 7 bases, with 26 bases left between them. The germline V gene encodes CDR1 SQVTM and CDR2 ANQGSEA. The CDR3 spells CSVEGGRKSGESVEQYF. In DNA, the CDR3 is TGCAGCGTTGAAGGTGGGCGTAAGTCGGGGGAGTCAGTGGAGCAGTACTTC.

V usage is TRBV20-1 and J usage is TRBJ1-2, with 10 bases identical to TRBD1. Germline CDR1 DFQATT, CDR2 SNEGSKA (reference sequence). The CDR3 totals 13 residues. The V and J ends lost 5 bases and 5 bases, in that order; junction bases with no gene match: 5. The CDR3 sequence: CSAAGTGVYGYTF. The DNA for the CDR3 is TGCAGTGCTGCCGGGACAGGGGTGTATGGCTACACCTTC.

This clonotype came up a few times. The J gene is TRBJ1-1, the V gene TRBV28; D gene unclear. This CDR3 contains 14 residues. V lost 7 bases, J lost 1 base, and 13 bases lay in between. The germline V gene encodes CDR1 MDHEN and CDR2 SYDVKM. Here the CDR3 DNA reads TGTGCCAGCAACCCGGGCGGGGAGAACACTGAAGCTTTCTTT. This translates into CASNPGGENTEAFF.

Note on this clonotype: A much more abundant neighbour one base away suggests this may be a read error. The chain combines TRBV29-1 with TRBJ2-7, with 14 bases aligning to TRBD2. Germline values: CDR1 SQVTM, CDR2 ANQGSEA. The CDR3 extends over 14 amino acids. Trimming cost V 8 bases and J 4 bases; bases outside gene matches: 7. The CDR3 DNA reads TGCAGCATTGTTAGACTAGCGGGAGGGTACGAGCAGTACTTC. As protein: CSIVRLAGGYEQYF.

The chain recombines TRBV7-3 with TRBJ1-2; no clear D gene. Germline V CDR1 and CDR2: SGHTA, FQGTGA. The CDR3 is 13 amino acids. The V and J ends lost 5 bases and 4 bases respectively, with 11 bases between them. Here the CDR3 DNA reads TGTGCCAGCAGCCAGGACGAGGGCTATGGCTACACCTTC. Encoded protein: CASSQDEGYGYTF.

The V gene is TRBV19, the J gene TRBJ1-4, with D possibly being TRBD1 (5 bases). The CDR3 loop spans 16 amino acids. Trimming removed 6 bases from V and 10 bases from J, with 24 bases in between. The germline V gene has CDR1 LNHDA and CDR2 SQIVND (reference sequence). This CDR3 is CASSILLTGEYAKLFF. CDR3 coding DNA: TGTGCCAGTAGCATCCTCCTAACGGGGGAGTACGCAAAACTGTTTTTT.

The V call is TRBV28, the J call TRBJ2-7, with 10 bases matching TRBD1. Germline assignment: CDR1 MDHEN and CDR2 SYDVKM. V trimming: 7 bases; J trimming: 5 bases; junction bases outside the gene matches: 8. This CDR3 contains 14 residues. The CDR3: CASKYPDRGDEQYF. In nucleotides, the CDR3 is TGTGCCAGCAAATACCCGGACAGGGGGGACGAGCAGTACTTC.

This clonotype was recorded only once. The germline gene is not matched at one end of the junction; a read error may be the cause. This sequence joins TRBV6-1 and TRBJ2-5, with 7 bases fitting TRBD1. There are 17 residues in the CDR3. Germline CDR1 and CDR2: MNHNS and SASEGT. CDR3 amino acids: CASSEEEGALGQETQDF. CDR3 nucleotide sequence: TGTGCCAGCAGTGAAGAAGAGGGGGCCTTAGGCCAAGAGACCCAGGACTTC.